This TCR beta chain is drawn from a study of control samples from healthy donors and cancer patients. Produced via immunoSEQ multiplex PCR; TCRdb's table is partial and in-frame only. This table has 100,000 or so clones, 86% appearing once. The germline V gene has CDR1 SNHLY and CDR2 FYNNEI. Trimming left V 6 bases short and J 0 bases short, with 12 bases between. CDR3 length: 15 amino acids. This chain connects TRBV2 to TRBJ1-3; D remains unclear. The clonotype originates from a woman between 50 and 59 years old in good health. Specimen: blood. The CDR3 coding sequence is TGTGCCAGCAGCGAATCTTTAGTCTCTGGAAACACCATATATTTT. Protein product: CASSESLVSGNTIYF.